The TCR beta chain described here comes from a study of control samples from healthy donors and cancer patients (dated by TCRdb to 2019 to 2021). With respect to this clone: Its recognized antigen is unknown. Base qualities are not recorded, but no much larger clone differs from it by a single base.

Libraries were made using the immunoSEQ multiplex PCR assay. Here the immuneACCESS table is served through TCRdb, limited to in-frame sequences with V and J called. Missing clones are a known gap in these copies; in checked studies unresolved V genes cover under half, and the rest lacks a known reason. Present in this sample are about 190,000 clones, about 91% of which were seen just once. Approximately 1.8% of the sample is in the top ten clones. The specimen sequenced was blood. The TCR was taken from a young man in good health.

The DNA is TGTGCCAGCAGCCAAGAGTTGGGGACAGGGATGGGCTACACCTTC. It translates to CASSQELGTGMGYTF. The chain was built from TRBV4-2 and TRBJ1-2, with 9 junctional bases fitting TRBD1. The CDR3 goes from the cysteine to the phenylalanine over 15 residues. This entry keeps only the CDR3 DNA: 45 bases, framed from base 1. Reading the germline V gene gives CDR1 LGHNA and CDR2 YNFKEQ. V ends up 0 bases short and J 8 bases short, with an unmatched junction base count of 7.